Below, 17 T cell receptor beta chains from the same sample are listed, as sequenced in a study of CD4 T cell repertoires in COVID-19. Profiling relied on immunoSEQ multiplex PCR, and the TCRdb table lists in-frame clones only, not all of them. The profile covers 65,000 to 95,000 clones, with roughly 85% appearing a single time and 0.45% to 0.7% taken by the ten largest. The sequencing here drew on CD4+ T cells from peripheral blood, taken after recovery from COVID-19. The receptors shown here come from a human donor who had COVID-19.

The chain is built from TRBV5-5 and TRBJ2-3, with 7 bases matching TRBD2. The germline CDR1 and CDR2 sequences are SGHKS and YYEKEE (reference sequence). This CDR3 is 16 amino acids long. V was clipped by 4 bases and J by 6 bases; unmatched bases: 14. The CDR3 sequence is CASSRLLATYSDTQYF. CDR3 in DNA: TGTGCCAGCAGCCGACTACTAGCGACTTACAGTGATACGCAGTATTTT.

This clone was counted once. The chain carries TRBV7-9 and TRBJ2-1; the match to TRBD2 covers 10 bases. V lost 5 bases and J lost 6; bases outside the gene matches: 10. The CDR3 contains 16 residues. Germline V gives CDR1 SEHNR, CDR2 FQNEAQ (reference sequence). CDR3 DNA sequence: TGTGCCAGCAGCCCTAGCGGGAGCCCTATCGGCAATGAGCAGTTCTTC. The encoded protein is CASSPSGSPIGNEQFF.

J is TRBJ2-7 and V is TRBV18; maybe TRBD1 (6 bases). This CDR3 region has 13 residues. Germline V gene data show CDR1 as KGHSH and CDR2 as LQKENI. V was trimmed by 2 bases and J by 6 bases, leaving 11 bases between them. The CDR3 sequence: CASSPRAGAEQYF. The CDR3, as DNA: TGTGCCAGCTCACCAAGGGCAGGGGCCGAGCAGTACTTC.

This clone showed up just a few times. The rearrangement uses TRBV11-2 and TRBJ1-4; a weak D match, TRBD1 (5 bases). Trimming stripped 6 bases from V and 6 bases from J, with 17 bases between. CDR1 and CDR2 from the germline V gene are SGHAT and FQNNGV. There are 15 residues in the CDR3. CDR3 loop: CASRRRRDGDEKLFF. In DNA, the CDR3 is TGTGCCAGCAGACGCCGAAGGGACGGTGATGAAAAACTGTTTTTT.

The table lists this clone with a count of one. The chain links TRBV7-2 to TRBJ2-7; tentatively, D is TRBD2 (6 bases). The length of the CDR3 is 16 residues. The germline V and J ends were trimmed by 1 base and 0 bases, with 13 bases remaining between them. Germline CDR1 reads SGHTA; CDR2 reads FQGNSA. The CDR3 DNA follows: TGTGCCAGCAGCTTAGATCTGGCGGGGAGCTCCTACGAGCAGTACTTC. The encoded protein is CASSLDLAGSSYEQYF. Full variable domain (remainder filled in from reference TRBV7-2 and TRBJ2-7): GAGVSQSPSNKVTEKGKDVELRCDPISGHTALYWYRQSLGQGLEFLIYFQGNSAPDKSGLPSDRFSAERTGGSVSTLTIQRTQQEDSAVYLCASSLDLAGSSYEQYFGPGTRLTVT.

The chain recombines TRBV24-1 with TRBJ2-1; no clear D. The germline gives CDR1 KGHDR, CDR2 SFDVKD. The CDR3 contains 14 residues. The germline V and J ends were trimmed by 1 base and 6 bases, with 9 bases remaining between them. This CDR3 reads CATSDLEGPNEQFF. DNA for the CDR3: TGTGCCACCAGTGATTTAGAAGGGCCCAATGAGCAGTTCTTC.

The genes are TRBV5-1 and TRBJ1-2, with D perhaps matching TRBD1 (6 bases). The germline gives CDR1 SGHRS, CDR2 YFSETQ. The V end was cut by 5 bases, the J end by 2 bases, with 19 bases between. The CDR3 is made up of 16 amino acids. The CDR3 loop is CASSLGRSGGNYGYTF. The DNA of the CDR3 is TGCGCCAGCAGTCTTGGCCGGTCGGGGGGCAACTATGGCTACACCTTC.

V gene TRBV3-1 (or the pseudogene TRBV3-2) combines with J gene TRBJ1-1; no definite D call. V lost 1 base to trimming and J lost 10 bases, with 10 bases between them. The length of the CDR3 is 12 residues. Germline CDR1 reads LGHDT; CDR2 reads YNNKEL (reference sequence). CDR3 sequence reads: CASSQVGGRAFF. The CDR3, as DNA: TGTGCCAGCAGCCAAGTGGGCGGCCGAGCTTTCTTT.

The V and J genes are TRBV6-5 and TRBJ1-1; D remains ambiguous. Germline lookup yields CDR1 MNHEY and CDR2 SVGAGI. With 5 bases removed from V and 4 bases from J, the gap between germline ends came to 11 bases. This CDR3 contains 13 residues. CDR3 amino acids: CASSPPGPTEAFF. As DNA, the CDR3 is TGTGCCAGCAGTCCTCCGGGTCCCACTGAAGCTTTCTTT.

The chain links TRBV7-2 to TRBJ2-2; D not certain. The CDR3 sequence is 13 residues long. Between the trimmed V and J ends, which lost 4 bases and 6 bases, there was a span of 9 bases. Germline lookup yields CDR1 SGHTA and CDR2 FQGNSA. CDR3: CASSSQTSGELFF. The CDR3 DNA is TGTGCCAGCAGCTCGCAGACGTCCGGGGAGCTGTTTTTT. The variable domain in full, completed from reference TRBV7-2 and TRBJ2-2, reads GAGVSQSPSNKVTEKGKDVELRCDPISGHTALYWYRQSLGQGLEFLIYFQGNSAPDKSGLPSDRFSAERTGGSVSTLTIQRTQQEDSAVYLCASSSQTSGELFFGEGSRLTVL.

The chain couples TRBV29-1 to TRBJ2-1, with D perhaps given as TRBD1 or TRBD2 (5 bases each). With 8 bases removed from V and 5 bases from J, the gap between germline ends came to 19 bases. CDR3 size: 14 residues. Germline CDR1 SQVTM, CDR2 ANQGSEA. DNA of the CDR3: TGCAGCACCACCCCCGGGACGGGTCACAATGAGCAGTTCTTC. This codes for CSTTPGTGHNEQFF.

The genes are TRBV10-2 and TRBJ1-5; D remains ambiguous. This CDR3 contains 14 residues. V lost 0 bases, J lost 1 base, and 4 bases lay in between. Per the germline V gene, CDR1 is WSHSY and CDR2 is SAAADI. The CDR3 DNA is TGCGCCAGCAGTGAGTCAGGCAGCAATCAGCCCCAGCATTTT. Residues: CASSESGSNQPQHF.

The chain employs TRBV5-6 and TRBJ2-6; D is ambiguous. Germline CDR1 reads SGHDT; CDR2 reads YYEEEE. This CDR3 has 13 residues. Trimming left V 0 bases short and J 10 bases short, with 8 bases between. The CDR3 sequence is CASSLDRVNVLTF. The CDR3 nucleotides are TGTGCCAGCAGCTTGGATCGGGTTAACGTCCTGACTTTC.

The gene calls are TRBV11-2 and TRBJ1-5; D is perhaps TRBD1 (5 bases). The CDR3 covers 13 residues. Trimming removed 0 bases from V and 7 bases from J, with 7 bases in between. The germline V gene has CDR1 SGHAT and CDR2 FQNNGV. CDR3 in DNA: TGTGCCAGCAGCTTAGATTGGGGGCAGCCCCAGCATTTT. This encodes CASSLDWGQPQHF.

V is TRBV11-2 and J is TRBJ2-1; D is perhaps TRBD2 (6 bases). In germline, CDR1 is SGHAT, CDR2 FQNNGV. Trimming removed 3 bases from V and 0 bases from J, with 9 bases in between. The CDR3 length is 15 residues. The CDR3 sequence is CASSFSGSSYNEQFF. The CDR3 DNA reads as TGTGCCAGCAGCTTCTCCGGGAGCTCCTACAATGAGCAGTTCTTC.

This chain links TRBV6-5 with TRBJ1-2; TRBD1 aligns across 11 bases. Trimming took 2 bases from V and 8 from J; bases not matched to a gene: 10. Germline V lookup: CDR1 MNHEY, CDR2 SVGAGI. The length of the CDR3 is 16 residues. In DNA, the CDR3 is TGTGCCAGCAGTTACACTAGGACAGGGGGCGGTTACGGCTACACCTTC. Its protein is CASSYTRTGGGYGYTF.

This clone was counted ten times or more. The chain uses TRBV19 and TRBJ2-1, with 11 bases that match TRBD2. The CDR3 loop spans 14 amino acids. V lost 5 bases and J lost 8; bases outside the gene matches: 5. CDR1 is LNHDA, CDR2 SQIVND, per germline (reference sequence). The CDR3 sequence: CASSSPGLADEQFF. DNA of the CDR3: TGTGCCAGTAGTTCGCCGGGACTAGCGGATGAGCAGTTCTTC.